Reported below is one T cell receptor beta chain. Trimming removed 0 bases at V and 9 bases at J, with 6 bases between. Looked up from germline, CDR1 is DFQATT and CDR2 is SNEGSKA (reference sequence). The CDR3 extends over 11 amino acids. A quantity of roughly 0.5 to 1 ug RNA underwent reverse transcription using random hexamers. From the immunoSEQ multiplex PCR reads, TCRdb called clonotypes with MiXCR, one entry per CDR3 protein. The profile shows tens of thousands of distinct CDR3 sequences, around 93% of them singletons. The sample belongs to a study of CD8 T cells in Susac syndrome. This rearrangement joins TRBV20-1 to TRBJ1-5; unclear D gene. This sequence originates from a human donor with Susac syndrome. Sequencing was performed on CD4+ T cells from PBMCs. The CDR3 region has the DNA TGCAGTGCTAGAGATACCCTGCCCCAGCATTTT. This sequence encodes CSARDTLPQHF.